Shown below are 10 T cell receptor beta chains from a single sample sequenced in a study of blood T cell repertoires in COVID-19. Clones were read by immunoSEQ multiplex PCR, and TCRdb kept only the in-frame ones, dropping some. The data contain some 130,000 clones, around 86% of them singletons. What was sequenced was peripheral blood. All receptors derive from a woman between 70 and 85 years old with COVID-19, enrolled during active disease.

This rearrangement joins TRBV27 to TRBJ2-7; tentative D call: TRBD1 (5 bases). There are 18 residues in the CDR3. Trimming left V 3 bases short and J 0 bases short, with 21 bases between. Germline V gene lookup returns CDR1 MNHEY and CDR2 SMNVEV (reference sequence). This chain's CDR3 is CASSFKGRATWSSYEQYF. In DNA, the CDR3 is TGTGCCAGCAGTTTTAAGGGCAGGGCGACTTGGAGCTCCTACGAGCAGTACTTC.

The chain has TRBV25-1 and TRBJ1-6; D gene uncertain. CDR3 length: 14 residues. Per the germline V gene, CDR1 is MGHDK and CDR2 is SYGVNS. V shed 4 bases and J shed 8 bases, with 12 bases lying between them. This chain's CDR3 is CASSVRREDSPLHF. The CDR3 DNA follows: TGTGCCAGCAGTGTAAGACGTGAGGATTCACCCCTCCACTTT.

The gene calls are TRBV27 and TRBJ2-1; D not certain. Germline CDR1 is MNHEY and CDR2 is SMNVEV (reference sequence). The length of the CDR3 is 13 residues. The V end was cut by 7 bases, the J end by 9 bases, with 16 bases between. The CDR3: CASNGEKGAEQFF. In DNA, the CDR3 is TGTGCCAGCAATGGAGAAAAAGGCGCTGAGCAGTTCTTC.

The chain carries TRBV27 and TRBJ1-6; 10 positions match TRBD1. The V and J ends lost 6 bases and 9 bases, in that order; junction bases with no gene match: 8. The germline V gene encodes CDR1 MNHEY and CDR2 SMNVEV (reference sequence). The CDR3 runs to 15 residues. The CDR3 is CASRHPRDRGSPLHF. CDR3 nucleotides: TGTGCCAGCAGACACCCCCGGGACAGGGGTTCACCCCTCCACTTT.

The chain is built from TRBV30 and TRBJ1-4; D might be TRBD1 (6 bases). Germline CDR1 GTSNPN, CDR2 SVGIG (reference sequence). The CDR3 totals 15 residues. Trimming left V 0 bases short and J 2 bases short, with 10 bases between. In DNA form, the CDR3 reads TGTGCCTGGAGTGTCCTCCAGGGGACTAATGAAAAACTGTTTTTT. Its protein product is CAWSVLQGTNEKLFF.

V usage is TRBV3-1 (or the pseudogene TRBV3-2) and J usage is TRBJ1-2, with D unclear. The CDR3 extends over 11 amino acids. Between the trimmed V and J ends, which lost 5 bases and 8 bases, there was a span of 9 bases. Germline assignment: CDR1 LGHDT and CDR2 YNNKEL (reference sequence). This CDR3 reads CASSSIEGYTF. For the CDR3, the DNA is TGTGCCAGCAGCTCCATAGAGGGCTACACCTTC.

The chain links TRBV9 to TRBJ2-7; 10 bases line up with TRBD2. Germline lookup yields CDR1 SGDLS and CDR2 YYNGEE. The J segment lost 5 bases and the V segment lost 1 base, leaving 15 bases of the junction unmatched. The CDR3 totals 18 residues. This CDR3 is CASSVQPSSGGFPHEQYF. The CDR3 coding sequence is TGTGCCAGCAGCGTACAACCAAGTAGCGGGGGGTTCCCCCACGAGCAGTACTTC. Complete variable domain (other parts from reference TRBV9 and TRBJ2-7): DSGVTQTPKHLITATGQRVTLRCSPRSGDLSVYWYQQSLDQGLQFLIQYYNGEERAKGNILERFSAQQFPDLHSELNLSSLELGDSALYFCASSVQPSSGGFPHEQYFGPGTRLTVT.

The V call is TRBV13, the J call TRBJ2-5, with TRBD2 matching over 8 bases. V lost 4 bases, J lost 0 bases, and 7 bases stayed unmatched. The germline gives CDR1 PRHDT, CDR2 FYEKMQ (reference sequence). CDR3 size: 16 residues. CDR3 region: CASSSLAGSYQETQYF. The CDR3 bases are TGTGCCAGCAGCTCTCTAGCGGGTTCGTACCAAGAGACCCAGTACTTC.

The genes are TRBV5-4 and TRBJ2-1, with D perhaps matching TRBD2 (5 bases). Germline CDR1 SGHNT, CDR2 YYREEE (reference sequence). V dropped 0 bases and J dropped 3 bases, with 10 bases sitting between them. This CDR3 has 15 residues. CDR3 in amino acids: CASSLGLAIYNEQFF. The CDR3 DNA sequence: TGTGCCAGCAGCTTGGGCCTAGCAATCTACAATGAGCAGTTCTTC.

The chain is built from TRBV2 and TRBJ2-6, with D unresolved. CDR3 size: 15 residues. Germline CDR1 reads SNHLY; CDR2 reads FYNNEI. Trimming shortened V by 1 base and J by 2 bases, and 6 bases separated the two germline ends. CDR3 residues: CASSEDNAGANVLTF. Written as DNA, the CDR3 is TGTGCCAGCAGTGAAGACAATGCTGGGGCCAACGTCCTGACTTTC.